This T cell receptor (beta chain) derives from a study of HIV-infected patients and healthy controls. TCRdb passed the 5' RACE reads through MiXCR, listing each CDR3 protein once. The sample records roughly 70,000 distinct CDR3 sequences, roughly a sixth being singletons. Germline V gene lookup returns CDR1 DFQATT and CDR2 SNEGSKA (reference sequence). The CDR3 consists of 13 residues. The junction had 4 bases not matched to a gene; V was cut back by 3 bases and J by 2 bases. J is TRBJ2-7 and V is TRBV20-1; TRBD2 matches at 7 bases. Material: CD4+ T cells from blood. This TCR was recovered from a human donor in good health. The CDR3 nucleotides read TGCAGTGCTAGGGGTCTAGCGGCCTACGAGCAGTACTTC. Translation: CSARGLAAYEQYF.